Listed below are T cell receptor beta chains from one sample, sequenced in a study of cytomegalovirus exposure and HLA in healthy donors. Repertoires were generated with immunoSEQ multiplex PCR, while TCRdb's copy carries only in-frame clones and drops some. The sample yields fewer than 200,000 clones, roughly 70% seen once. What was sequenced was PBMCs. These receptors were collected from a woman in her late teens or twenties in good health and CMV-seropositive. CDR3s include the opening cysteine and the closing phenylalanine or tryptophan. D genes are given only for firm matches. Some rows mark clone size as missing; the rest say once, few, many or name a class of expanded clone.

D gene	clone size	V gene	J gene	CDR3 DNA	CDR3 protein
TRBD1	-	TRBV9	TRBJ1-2	TGTGCCAGCAGCGTAGAGGGGACAGGGATTAACTATGGCTACACCTTC	CASSVEGTGINYGYTF
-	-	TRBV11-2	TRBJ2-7	TGTGCCAGCAGCTTAAAGGGGATCGAGCAGTACTTC	CASSLKGIEQYF
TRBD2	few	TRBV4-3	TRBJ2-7	TGCGCCAGCAGCCAAGATTTAGCGGGGGGGTCCTACGAGCAGTACTTC	CASSQDLAGGSYEQYF
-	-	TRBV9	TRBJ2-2	TGTGCCAGCAGCGTAGCCGGCACCGGGGAGCTGTTTTTT	CASSVAGTGELFF
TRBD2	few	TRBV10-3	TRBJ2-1	TGTGCCATCAGTCACGGGACGGGGGGGACGAATGAGCAGTTCTTC	CAISHGTGGTNEQFF
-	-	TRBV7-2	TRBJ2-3	TGTGCCAGCAGCTTAAGGACACTCACAGATACGCAGTATTTT	CASSLRTLTDTQYF
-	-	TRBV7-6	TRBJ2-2	TGTGCCAGCAGCTTAGCTATTAGCGGGACAGCGAACACCGGGGAGCTGTTTTTT	CASSLAISGTANTGELFF
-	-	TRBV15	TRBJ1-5	TGTGCCACCAGCAGGTTACAGGGTCAGCCCCAGCATTTT	CATSRLQGQPQHF
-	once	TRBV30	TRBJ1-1	TGTGCCTGGAGTGGAGCGAACACTGAAGCTTTCTTT	CAWSGANTEAFF
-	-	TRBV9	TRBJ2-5	TGTGCCAGCAGCGTAGGCGGGGAGCTCAAAGAGACCCAGTACTTC	CASSVGGELKETQYF
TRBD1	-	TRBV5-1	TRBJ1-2	TGCGCCAGCAGCGCCCCACTTGGGACAGGGGGCAACTATGGCTACACCTTC	CASSAPLGTGGNYGYTF
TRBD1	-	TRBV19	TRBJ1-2	TGTGCCAGTACCCCTCTCGACAGGGGGGCTAACTATGGCTACACCTTC	CASTPLDRGANYGYTF
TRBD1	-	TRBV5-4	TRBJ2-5	TGTGCCAGCAGCTACATCCAGGGGGCGTACCAAGAGACCCAGTACTTC	CASSYIQGAYQETQYF
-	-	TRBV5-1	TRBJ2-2	TGCGCCAGCAGCCTGAACACCGGGGAGCTGTTTTTT	CASSLNTGELFF
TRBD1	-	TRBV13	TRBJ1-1	TGTGCCAGCAGTTCCGGGACAGGGGGCCCCTCTTCCTGGGGTACCGGTGAAGCTTTCTTT	CASSSGTGGPSSWGTGEAFF
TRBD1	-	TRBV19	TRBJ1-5	TGTGCCTCCCAGCGGGGACAGGGGATATATAGCAATCAGCCCCAGCATTTT	CASQRGQGIYSNQPQHF
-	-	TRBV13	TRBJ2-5	TGTGCCAGCAGCCTTCGTGCGGGTCGACAAGAGACCCAGTACTTC	CASSLRAGRQETQYF
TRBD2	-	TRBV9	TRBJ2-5	TGTGCCAGCAGCCCGGGACTAGCGGGGGCTCACGTCGGAGAGACCCAGTACTTC	CASSPGLAGAHVGETQYF
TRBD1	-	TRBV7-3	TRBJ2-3	TGTGCCAGCGGGGACAGGGCTCCAGATACGCAGTATTTT	CASGDRAPDTQYF
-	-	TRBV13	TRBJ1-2	TGTGCCAGCAGGGGCCTGTCTAACTATGGCTACACCTTC	CASRGLSNYGYTF
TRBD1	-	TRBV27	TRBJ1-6	TGTGCCAGCAGTTTTCAACCAGGGGGCGCGGGTTCACCCCTCCACTTT	CASSFQPGGAGSPLHF
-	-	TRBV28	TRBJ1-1	TGTGCCAGCAGTTTGTGGCATAGGGGGGGTAGGACTTTCTTT	CASSLWHRGGRTFF
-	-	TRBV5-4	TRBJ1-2	TGTGCCAGCAGCTCTAGGACAGATCCTAACTATGGCTACACCTTC	CASSSRTDPNYGYTF
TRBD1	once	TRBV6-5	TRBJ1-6	TGTGCCAGCATCTGGGACAGGGGAGGCAATTCACCCCTCCACTTT	CASIWDRGGNSPLHF
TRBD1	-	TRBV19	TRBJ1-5	TGTGCCAGTAGCCCGGGACAGGTAACAAATCAGCCCCAGCATTTT	CASSPGQVTNQPQHF
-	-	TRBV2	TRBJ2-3	TGTGCCAGCGGCGGCGGGGGCGGGACAGATACGCAGTATTTT	CASGGGGGTDTQYF
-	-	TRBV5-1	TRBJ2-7	TGCGCCAGCAGCGACCCCAGGGGTCGCGACGAGCAGTACTTC	CASSDPRGRDEQYF
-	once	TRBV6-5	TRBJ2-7	TGTGCCAGCAGTTATTCAGGCGGGATGAGCTCCTACGAGCAGTACTTC	CASSYSGGMSSYEQYF
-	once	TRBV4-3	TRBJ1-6	TGCGCCAGCAGCCAAGGACAGAGTAATTCACCCCTCCACTTT	CASSQGQSNSPLHF
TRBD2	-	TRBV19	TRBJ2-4	TGTGCCAGTAGACTAGCGGGGGGAGCCCGAAACATTCAGTACTTC	CASRLAGGARNIQYF
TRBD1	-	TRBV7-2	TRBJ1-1	TGTGCCAGCAGTTCCGGGACAGAGCTCTTGAACACTGAAGCTTTCTTT	CASSSGTELLNTEAFF
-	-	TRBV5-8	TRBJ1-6	TGTGCCAGCAGCTACAGCCAAGCGGCTTGGGGTTCACCCCTCCACTTT	CASSYSQAAWGSPLHF
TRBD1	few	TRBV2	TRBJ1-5	TGTGCCAGCAGTGAAGAGGAGGGGGCGCCCCAGCATTTT	CASSEEEGAPQHF
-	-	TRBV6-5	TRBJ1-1	TGTGCCAGCATCCCAGGCCCGGGGGGGACTGAAGCTTTCTTT	CASIPGPGGTEAFF
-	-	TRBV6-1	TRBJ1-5	TGTGCCAGCAGTGTCCGGTTCAATCAGCCCCAGCATTTT	CASSVRFNQPQHF
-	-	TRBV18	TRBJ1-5	TGTGCCAGCTCACCACGCAACATTTTGGCGGCCCAGCATTTT	CASSPRNILAAQHF
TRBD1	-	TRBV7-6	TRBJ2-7	TGTGCCAGCAGTCCCCCTCCTCGTCCCAGGGGGCTTCGGGAGCAGTACTTC	CASSPPPRPRGLREQYF
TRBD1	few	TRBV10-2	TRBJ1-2	TGCGCCAGCACCAAGGGACAGGGGGCAAGTGGCTACACCTTC	CASTKGQGASGYTF
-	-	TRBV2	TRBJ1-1	TGTGCCAGCAGTGACCGTTCGAACACTGAAGCTTTCTTT	CASSDRSNTEAFF
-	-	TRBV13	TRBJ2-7	TGTGCCAGCAGCTTAGGACAGTTCTCCTACGAGCAGTACTTC	CASSLGQFSYEQYF
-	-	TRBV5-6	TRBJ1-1	TGTGCCAGCAGCTATAATATGGGAGGGGGGACTGAAGCTTTCTTT	CASSYNMGGGTEAFF
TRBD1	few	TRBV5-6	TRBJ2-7	TGTGCCAGCAGCTACGGACAGGGGGAGCCCTACGAGCAGTACTTC	CASSYGQGEPYEQYF
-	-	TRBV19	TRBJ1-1	TGTGCCAGTAGGCAACTCGGGGTGAACACTGAAGCTTTCTTT	CASRQLGVNTEAFF
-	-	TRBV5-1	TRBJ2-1	TGCGCCAGCAGCGGAACAGGGTTCAATGAGCAGTTCTTC	CASSGTGFNEQFF
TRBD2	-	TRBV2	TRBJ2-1	TGTGCCAGCAGGGGACTAGCGGGGGGCCTATCGTACAATGAGCAGTTCTTC	CASRGLAGGLSYNEQFF
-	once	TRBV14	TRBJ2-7	TGTGCCAGCAGCCCTGCTGGGGCGTCTCGGCAGTACTTC	CASSPAGASRQYF
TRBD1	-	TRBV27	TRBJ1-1	TGTGCCAGCAGTTCCCCCTCCTTGACAGGGTTGGGGTCTGAAGCTTTCTTT	CASSSPSLTGLGSEAFF
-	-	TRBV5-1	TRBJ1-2	TGCGCCAGCAGCTTGAGGGGAGGCGGCTACACCTTC	CASSLRGGGYTF
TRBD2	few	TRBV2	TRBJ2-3	TGTGCCAGCAGGACTAGCGGGGGGACAGATACGCAGTATTTT	CASRTSGGTDTQYF
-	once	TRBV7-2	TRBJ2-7	TGTGCCAGCAGCTCGCAGGGGCTCGAGCAGTACTTC	CASSSQGLEQYF
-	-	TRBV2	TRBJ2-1	TGTGCCAGTGTTGAGGGCAGATCGGCCTTCTTC	CASVEGRSAFF
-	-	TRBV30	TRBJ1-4	TGTGCCTGGAGTACTATCGGACAGTTAGTAGTGGGAACGAAACTGTTTTTT	CAWSTIGQLVVGTKLFF